This TCR beta chain was documented in a study of blood T cell repertoires in COVID-19 (dated by TCRdb to 2019 to 2021). Study-wide context: Collaborator samples came from the United States, Italy and Spain and covered acute and convalescent phases of COVID-19. The material from the prospective study consisted of cDNA or gDNA derived from T cells, B-cell-depleted T cells, or PBMCs. Subjects who had been exposed to COVID-19, were actively infected with it, or had recovered from it provided the deeply sampled blood TCRbeta repertoires that made up the dataset. The repertoires were released in a freely available public database intended as a resource for research on the immune response to SARS-CoV-2. The samples were drawn from two sources: the first 160 participants of the ongoing ImmuneRACE study, and 1,000 to 1,500 subjects contributed by 6 global collaborators. Sample metadata almost always included a de-identified subject ID, COVID-19 status, age in years and sex. Where available, HLA class I and class II types were taken from metadata supplied by the sample provider and were not determined by assay-based typing.

TCRbeta CDR3 regions were amplified from genomic DNA using the immunoSEQ Assay, a bias-controlled multiplex PCR. Under the source paper's analysis protocol: Within the assay, amplification of reference gene primers was used to estimate how many nucleated cells each sample contained. Sequence reads were collapsed and filtered to measure the absolute abundance of every unique TCRbeta CDR3 rearrangement. For each sample, productive Simpson clonality was calculated as the square root of Simpson's diversity index across productive rearrangements. In TCRdb, the immuneACCESS table is reduced to in-frame sequences with V and J assigned. These tables do not hold every clone; where another copy was compared, an unresolved V gene accounts for under half, and the others remain unexplained. V and J calls and clone size are as listed in that table; D and trimming were resolved from the DNA. Recorded for this sample are about 230,000 clones; 80% to 90% of them occurred a single time. The ten biggest clones cover less than 20% of the sample.

The CDR3 holds 15 amino acids from the cysteine to the phenylalanine. Only the CDR3 DNA is retained, 45 bases long and in frame from the first base. V and J are truncated by 4 bases and 2 bases respectively, leaving an intervening sequence of 12 bases. CDR1 and CDR2, per the germline V gene, are KGHSH and LQKENI. Summary of the overall study and its limitations: Clinical and demographic metadata were provided uncurated, with the amount varying by source and participant.

With regard to this clone: Its antigen is not yet known. Per-base qualities were not stored, and no clone one base away is much larger.

Enrolling through a virtual design, the prospective study's participants ranged in age from roughly 18 to 89 years and lived across 24 United States geographic areas. In the prospective study, participants were assigned to cohorts based on the clinical history participants reported in a screening survey and a study questionnaire. ImmuneRACE Cohort 3 recovered participants were defined by two consecutive negative NP/OP PCR tests, healthcare professional clearance, or symptom resolution. Mobile phlebotomists in the prospective study collected whole blood, serum and a nasopharyngeal or oropharyngeal swab from every participant. Prospective study participants could optionally give additional blood draws and questionnaires over an approximately two-month period. Before DNA extraction, prospective study blood samples were shipped either frozen or at room temperature.

The sequenced sample was PBMCs or T cells enriched from blood (not recorded which). The receptor chain draws on TRBV18 and TRBJ1-5; 6 matching bases give a weak D call of TRBD1. The TCR was taken from a man between 18 and 35 years old who had recovered from COVID-19. The nucleotide sequence is given as TGTGCCAGCTCACTCAACAGGGCTGGCAATCAGCCCCAGCATTTT. This translates into CASSLNRAGNQPQHF.